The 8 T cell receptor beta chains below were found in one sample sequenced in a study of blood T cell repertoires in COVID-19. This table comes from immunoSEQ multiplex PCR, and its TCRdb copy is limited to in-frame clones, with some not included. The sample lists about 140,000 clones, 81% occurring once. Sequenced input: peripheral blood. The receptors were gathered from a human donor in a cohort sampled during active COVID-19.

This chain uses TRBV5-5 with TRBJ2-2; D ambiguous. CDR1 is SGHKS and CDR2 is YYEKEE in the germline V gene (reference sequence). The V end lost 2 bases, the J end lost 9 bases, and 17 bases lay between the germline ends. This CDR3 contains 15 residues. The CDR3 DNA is TGTGCCAGCAGCTTTTCGCACTCCGCCGTCCGGGAGCTGTTTTTT. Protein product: CASSFSHSAVRELFF. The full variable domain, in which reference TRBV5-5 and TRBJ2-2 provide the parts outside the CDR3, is DAGVTQSPTHLIKTRGQQVTLRCSPISGHKSVSWYQQVLGQGPQFIFQYYEKEERGRGNFPDRFSARQFPNYSSELNVNALLLGDSALYLCASSFSHSAVRELFFGEGSRLTVL.

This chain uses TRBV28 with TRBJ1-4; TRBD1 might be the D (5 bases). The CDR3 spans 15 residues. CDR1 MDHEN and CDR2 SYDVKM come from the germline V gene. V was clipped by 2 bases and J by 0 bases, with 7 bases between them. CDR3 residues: CASSLLGATNEKLFF. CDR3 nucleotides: TGTGCCAGCAGTTTACTAGGGGCAACTAATGAAAAACTGTTTTTT.

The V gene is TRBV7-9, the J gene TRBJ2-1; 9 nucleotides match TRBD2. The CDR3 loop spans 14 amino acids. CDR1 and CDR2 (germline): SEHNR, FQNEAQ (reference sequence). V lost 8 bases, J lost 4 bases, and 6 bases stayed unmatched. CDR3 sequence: CASQLAGLYNEQFF. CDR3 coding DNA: TGTGCCAGCCAACTAGCGGGCCTATACAATGAGCAGTTCTTC. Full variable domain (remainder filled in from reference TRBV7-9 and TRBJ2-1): DTGVSQNPRHKITKRGQNVTFRCDPISEHNRLYWYRQTLGQGPEFLTYFQNEAQLEKSRLLSDRFSAERPKGSFSTLEIQRTEQGDSAMYLCASQLAGLYNEQFFGPGTRLTVL.

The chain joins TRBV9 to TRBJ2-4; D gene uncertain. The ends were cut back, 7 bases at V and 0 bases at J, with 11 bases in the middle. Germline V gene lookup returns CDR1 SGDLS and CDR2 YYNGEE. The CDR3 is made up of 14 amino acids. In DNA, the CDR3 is TGTGCCAGCGGCCCCACAGTAGCCAAAAACATTCAGTACTTC. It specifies CASGPTVAKNIQYF.

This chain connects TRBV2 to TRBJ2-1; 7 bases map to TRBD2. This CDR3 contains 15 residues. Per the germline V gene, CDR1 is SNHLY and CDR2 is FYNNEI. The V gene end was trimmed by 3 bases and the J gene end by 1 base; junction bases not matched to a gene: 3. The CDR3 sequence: CASSEGGRSYNEQFF. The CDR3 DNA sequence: TGTGCCAGCAGTGAGGGGGGGAGATCCTACAATGAGCAGTTCTTC.

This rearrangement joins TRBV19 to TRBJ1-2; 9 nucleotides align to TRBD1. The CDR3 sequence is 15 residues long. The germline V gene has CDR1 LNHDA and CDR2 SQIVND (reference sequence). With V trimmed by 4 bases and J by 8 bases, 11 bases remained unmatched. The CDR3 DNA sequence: TGTGCCAGTAGTAGTAGCACAGGGGGCGCGTCCGGCTACACCTTC. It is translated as CASSSSTGGASGYTF.

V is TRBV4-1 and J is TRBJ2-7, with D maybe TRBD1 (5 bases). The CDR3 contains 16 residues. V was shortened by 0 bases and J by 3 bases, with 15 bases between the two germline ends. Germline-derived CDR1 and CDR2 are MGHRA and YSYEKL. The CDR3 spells CASSQEREHRFYEQYF. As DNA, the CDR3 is TGCGCCAGCAGCCAAGAACGTGAGCACAGGTTCTACGAGCAGTACTTC.

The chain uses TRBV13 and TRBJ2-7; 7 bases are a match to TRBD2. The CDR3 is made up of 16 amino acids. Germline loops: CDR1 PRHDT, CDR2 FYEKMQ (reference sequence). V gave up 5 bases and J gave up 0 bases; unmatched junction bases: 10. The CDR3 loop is CASSTLGAGSSYEQYF. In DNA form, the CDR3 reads TGTGCCAGCAGCACGCTGGGAGCGGGGAGCTCCTACGAGCAGTACTTC.